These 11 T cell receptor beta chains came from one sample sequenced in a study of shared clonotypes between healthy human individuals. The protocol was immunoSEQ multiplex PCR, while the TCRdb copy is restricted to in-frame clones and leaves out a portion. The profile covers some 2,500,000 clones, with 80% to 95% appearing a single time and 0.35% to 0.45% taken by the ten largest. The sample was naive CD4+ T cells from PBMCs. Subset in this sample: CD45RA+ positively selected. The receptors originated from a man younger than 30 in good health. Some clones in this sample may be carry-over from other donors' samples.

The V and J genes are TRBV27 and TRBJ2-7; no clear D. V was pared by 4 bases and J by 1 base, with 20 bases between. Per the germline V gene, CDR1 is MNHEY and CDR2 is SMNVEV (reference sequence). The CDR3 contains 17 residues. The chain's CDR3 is CASSSIRLERDSYEQYF. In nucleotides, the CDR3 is TGTGCCAGCAGTTCCATCAGGTTGGAGAGAGATTCCTACGAGCAGTACTTC.

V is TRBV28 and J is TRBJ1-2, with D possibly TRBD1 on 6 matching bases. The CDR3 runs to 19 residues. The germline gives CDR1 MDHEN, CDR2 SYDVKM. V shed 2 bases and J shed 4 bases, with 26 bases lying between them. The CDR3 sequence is CASSLVNSGGARGSYGYTF. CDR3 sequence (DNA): TGTGCCAGCAGTTTAGTTAACTCGGGGGGGGCGCGTGGTTCCTATGGCTACACCTTC.

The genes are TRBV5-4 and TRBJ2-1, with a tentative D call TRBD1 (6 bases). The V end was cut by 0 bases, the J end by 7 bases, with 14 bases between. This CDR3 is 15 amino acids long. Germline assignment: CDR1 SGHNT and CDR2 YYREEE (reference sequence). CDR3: CASSLAQGLRNEQFF. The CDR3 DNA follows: TGTGCCAGCAGCTTGGCGCAGGGGCTTCGGAATGAGCAGTTCTTC. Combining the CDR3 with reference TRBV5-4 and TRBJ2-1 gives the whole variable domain ETGVTQSPTHLIKTRGQQVTLRCSSQSGHNTVSWYQQALGQGPQFIFQYYREEENGRGNFPPRFSGLQFPNYSSELNVNALELDDSALYLCASSLAQGLRNEQFFGPGTRLTVL.

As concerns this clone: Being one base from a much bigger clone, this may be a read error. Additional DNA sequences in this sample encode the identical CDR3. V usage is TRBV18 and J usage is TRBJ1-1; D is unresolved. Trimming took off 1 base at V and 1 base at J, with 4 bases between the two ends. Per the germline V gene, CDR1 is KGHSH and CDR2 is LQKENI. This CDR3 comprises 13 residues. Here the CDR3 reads CASSPQENTEAFF. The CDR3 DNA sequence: TGTGCCAGCTCACCACAGGAGAACACTGAAGCTTTCTTT.

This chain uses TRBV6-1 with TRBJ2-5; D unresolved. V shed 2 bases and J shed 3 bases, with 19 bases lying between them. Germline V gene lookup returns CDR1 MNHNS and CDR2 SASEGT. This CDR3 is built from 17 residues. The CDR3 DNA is TGTGCCAGCAGTGAAAGAGTCGAGACCGGCTTTAAAGAGACCCAGTACTTC. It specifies CASSERVETGFKETQYF.

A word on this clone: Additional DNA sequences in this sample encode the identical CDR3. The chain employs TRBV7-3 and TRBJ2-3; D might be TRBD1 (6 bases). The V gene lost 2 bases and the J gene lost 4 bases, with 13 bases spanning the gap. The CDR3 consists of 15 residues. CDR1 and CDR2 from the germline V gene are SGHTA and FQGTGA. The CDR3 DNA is TGTGCCAGCAGCTTAGGGACAAGTGGGGCAGATACGCAGTATTTT. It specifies CASSLGTSGADTQYF.

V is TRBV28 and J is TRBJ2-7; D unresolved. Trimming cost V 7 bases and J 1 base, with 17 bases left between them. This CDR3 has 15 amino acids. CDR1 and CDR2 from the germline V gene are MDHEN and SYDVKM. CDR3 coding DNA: TGTGCCAGCAATCCTACCAAAATCCGGTCCTACGAGCAGTACTTC. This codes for CASNPTKIRSYEQYF.

The CDR3 DNA sequence: TGTGCCAGCAGACCCCCCGGGGCTCGTTTTGGAGAGCAGTTCTTC. It yields the protein CASRPPGARFGEQFF. The genes are TRBV28 and TRBJ2-1; tentatively, D is TRBD1 or TRBD2 (5 bases each). This CDR3 region has 15 residues. In germline, CDR1 is MDHEN, CDR2 SYDVKM. Trimming stripped 6 bases from V and 10 bases from J, with 22 bases between.

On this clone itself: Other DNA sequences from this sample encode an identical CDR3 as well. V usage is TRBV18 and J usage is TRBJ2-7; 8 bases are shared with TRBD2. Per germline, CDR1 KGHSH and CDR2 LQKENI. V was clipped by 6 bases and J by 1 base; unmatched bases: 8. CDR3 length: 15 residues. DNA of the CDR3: TGTGCCAGCTCTCCCCGGACGGGAGGGTCCTACGAGCAGTACTTC. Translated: CASSPRTGGSYEQYF.

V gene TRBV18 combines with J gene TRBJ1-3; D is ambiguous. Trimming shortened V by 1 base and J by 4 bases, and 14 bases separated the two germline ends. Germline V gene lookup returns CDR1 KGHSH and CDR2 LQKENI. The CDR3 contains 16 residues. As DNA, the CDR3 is TGTGCCAGCTCACCACAGATCACCCGGGGAGGAAACACCATATATTTT. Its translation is CASSPQITRGGNTIYF.

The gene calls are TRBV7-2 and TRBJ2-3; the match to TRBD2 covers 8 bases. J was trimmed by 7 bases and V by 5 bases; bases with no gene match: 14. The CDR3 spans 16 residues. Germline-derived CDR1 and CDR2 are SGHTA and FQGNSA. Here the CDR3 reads CASSPRRSGSMHTQYF. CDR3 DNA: TGTGCCAGCAGCCCTCGCCGCAGCGGGAGTATGCATACGCAGTATTTT.